This T cell receptor beta chain was captured by sequencing in a study of metastatic and nonmetastatic thyroid tumors (dated by TCRdb to 2020 to 2022). For context, the study as a whole: Repertoires were compared across peripheral blood and tumor or nodule tissue samples from malignant and benign thyroid patients.

Before undergoing thyroid surgery, none of the patients had been given any kind of treatment. The study retrospectively analysed patient clinical samples collected from about 2012 to 2018 using T-cell receptor beta sequencing. General conclusions and limits of the study: In both blood and tumor samples, TCR beta diversity was reported to be significantly higher in malignant tumors than in benign nodules.

With respect to this clone: The antigen it recognizes is unknown. Per-nucleotide qualities are absent, and no much larger clonotype sits a single base away.

CDR1 SGHNT and CDR2 YYREEE were looked up in the germline V gene (reference sequence). The CDR3 covers 15 residues, taking in both the cysteine and the phenylalanine. Only the CDR3 part of the read is kept: 45 bases, read in frame from the first base. V loses 3 bases, J loses 5 bases, and the germline ends lie 15 bases apart. Library prep was done by PCR. For sequencing, an Illumina HiSeq 4000 was employed. High-throughput sequencing was used to profile the TCR beta-chain CDR3 region of every patient. On the authors' methods: A classifier to discriminate distant-metastatic papillary thyroid cancer patients was built from CDR3 differences across clinicopathological groups. Repertoire diversity was assessed with the Shannon index, and tumor-blood repertoire similarity with the Morisita-Horn index. TCRdb applied fastp at Q25 and MiXCR to the public reads, then kept only in-frame beta chains. TCRdb, not the original authors, processed these V and J calls. The sample table records tens of thousands of clones; over 10% of these occur just once. Jointly, the top ten make up nearly 5% of the sample.

The specimen was blood. The receptor was derived from a female donor with papillary thyroid cancer or a benign thyroid nodule (not recorded which). Some clones in this sample may be carry-over from other donors' samples. This chain joins TRBV5-4 to TRBJ2-1; TRBD2 might be the D gene, on 6 matching bases. The DNA sequence is as follows: TGTGCCAGCAGCTCTTTAGCTAGCGAGGACAATGAGCAGTTCTTC. This yields the protein CASSSLASEDNEQFF.